The present entry profiles one TCR beta chain with its context. The target antigen is unknown. The data were obtained in a study of cytomegalovirus exposure and HLA in healthy donors. Study overall: From HLA-typed donors, an early data release held tens of millions of unique TCRs. Whole-study findings and limits: Most CMV-associated TCR beta chains appeared HLA-restricted in a later analysis. Presence/absence analyses assumed roughly uniform sequencing depth across donors, which may not hold.

The ends lost 0 bases at V and 7 bases at J; junction bases unmatched: 12. This CDR3 has 17 residues. Per germline, CDR1 LNHNV and CDR2 YYDKDF (reference sequence). Researchers ran the PCR with 60 Vbeta and 13 Jbeta primers. TCRdb keeps only in-frame clones here, not all; method: immunoSEQ multiplex PCR. The data show about 80,000 clones, with over 70% seen just once and around 25% held by the top ten. The sequenced material came from PBMCs. The chain carries TRBV15 and TRBJ2-5, with 9 bases aligning to TRBD2. The TCR originated in a woman in her forties or fifties in good health and CMV-seropositive. The CDR3 reads CATSRDPSGGPVTTQYF. In DNA form, the CDR3 reads TGTGCCACCAGCAGAGACCCCAGCGGGGGGCCAGTAACGACCCAGTACTTC.